The 9 T cell receptor beta chains in this list originate from one sample, sequenced in a study of regulatory and conventional T cells in RAG deficiency. The sorted regulatory T cells were CD4+, CD25-high and CD127-low, with genomic DNA sequenced. Assay used: immunoSEQ multiplex PCR; TCRdb lists only in-frame clones, some missing. Among roughly 20,000 clones listed, roughly 87% were seen once. These data were also filed under a second study, of regulatory T cells. That work adds: The PCR used 52 TRBV and 13 TRBJ primers.

Input material: Tregs sorted from blood. These receptors were obtained from a human donor in good health.

V and J are TRBV29-1 and TRBJ2-1; D tentatively fits TRBD1 or TRBD2 (5 bases each). The ends were cut back, 4 bases at V and 10 bases at J, with 20 bases in the middle. The CDR3 runs to 14 residues. Germline-derived CDR1 and CDR2 are SQVTM and ANQGSEA. CDR3 residues: CSVGVGPTGREQFF. DNA for the CDR3: TGCAGCGTTGGGGTGGGACCTACTGGTAGGGAGCAGTTCTTC.

The chain uses TRBV5-1 and TRBJ2-7; D perhaps matches TRBD1 (6 bases). CDR1 is SGHRS, CDR2 YFSETQ, per germline. V lost 4 bases to trimming and J lost 2 bases, with 16 bases between them. The CDR3 contains 15 residues. This CDR3 reads CASSHGTLGAYEQYF. CDR3 DNA sequence: TGCGCCAGCAGCCACGGGACATTAGGGGCCTACGAGCAGTACTTC.

The chain is built from TRBV6-1 and TRBJ2-7; 9 bases line up with TRBD1. The CDR3 sequence is 14 residues long. In germline, CDR1 is MNHNS, CDR2 SASEGT. V trimming: 6 bases; J trimming: 2 bases; junction bases outside the gene matches: 5. The CDR3 loop is CASSWGTGTYEQYF. CDR3 in DNA: TGTGCCAGCAGCTGGGGGACAGGGACCTACGAGCAGTACTTC.

V gene TRBV12-5 combines with J gene TRBJ1-2, with D perhaps matching TRBD1 (5 bases). There are 12 residues in the CDR3. The V end was cut by 5 bases, the J end by 8 bases, with 12 bases between. From germline, CDR1 is LGHNT and CDR2 FRNRAP. Written as DNA, the CDR3 is TGTGCTAGTGGTCTCGGGACGCGAGGCTACACCTTC. Translated, it gives CASGLGTRGYTF.

This sequence joins TRBV7-2 and TRBJ2-5; weak D call: TRBD2 (5 bases). Germline assignment: CDR1 SGHTA and CDR2 FQGNSA. CDR3 length equals 15 residues. Trimming pared 1 base from V and 2 bases from J, leaving 11 bases between. The CDR3 DNA reads as TGTGCCAGCAGCTTAGTCGCGGGCAGACAAGAGACCCAGTACTTC. Its translation: CASSLVAGRQETQYF.

The chain employs TRBV7-9 and TRBJ2-7; 8 bases match TRBD1. The CDR3 contains 14 residues. The V gene end was trimmed by 7 bases and the J gene end by 0 bases; junction bases not matched to a gene: 5. The V gene's germline CDR1 is SEHNR and CDR2 FQNEAQ (reference sequence). CDR3 coding DNA: TGTGCCAGCACACGCACAGGGGGCTCCTACGAGCAGTACTTC. It encodes CASTRTGGSYEQYF.

To note about this clone: One end of the junction does not line up with germline, which may come from a read error. The chain employs TRBV30 and TRBJ2-7; D may be TRBD1 (6 bases). The CDR3 sequence is 13 residues long. From germline, CDR1 is GTSNPN and CDR2 SVGIG (reference sequence). CDR3 residues: CAWRKAGVNEQCF. For the CDR3, the DNA is TGTGCCTGGCGGAAGGCAGGGGTTAACGAGCAGTGCTTC.

The chain combines TRBV5-6 with TRBJ2-3, with 7 bases matching TRBD1. Germline assignment: CDR1 SGHDT and CDR2 YYEEEE. This CDR3 has 15 residues. The V segment lost 5 bases and the J segment 4 bases; nucleotides outside the gene matches: 10. CDR3 in DNA: TGTGCCAGCAGACTCAGGGGGAGTCGGCCAGATACGCAGTATTTT. It encodes CASRLRGSRPDTQYF.

The chain combines TRBV6-1 with TRBJ2-7; D uncertain. The length of the CDR3 is 11 residues. Germline values: CDR1 MNHNS, CDR2 SASEGT. V lost 5 bases, J lost 5 bases, and 7 bases lay in between. The CDR3 DNA is TGTGCCAGCAGTTCAATGGACGAGCAGTACTTC. As protein: CASSSMDEQYF.